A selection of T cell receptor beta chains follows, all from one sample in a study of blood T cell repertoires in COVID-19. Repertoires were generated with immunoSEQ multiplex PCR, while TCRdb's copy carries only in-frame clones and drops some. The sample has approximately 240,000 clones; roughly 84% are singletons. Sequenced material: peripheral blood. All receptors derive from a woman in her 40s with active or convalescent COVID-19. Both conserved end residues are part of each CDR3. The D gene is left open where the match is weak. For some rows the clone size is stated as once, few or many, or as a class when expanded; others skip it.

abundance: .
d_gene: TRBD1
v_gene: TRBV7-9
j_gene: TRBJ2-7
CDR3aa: CASRPRTGPDYEQYF
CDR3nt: TGTGCCAGCAGGCCTAGGACAGGCCCCGACTACGAGCAGTACTTC

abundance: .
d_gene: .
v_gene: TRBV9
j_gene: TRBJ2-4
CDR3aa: CASSVGPGLNKNIQYF
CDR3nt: TGTGCCAGCAGCGTAGGACCAGGGTTGAACAAAAACATTCAGTACTTC

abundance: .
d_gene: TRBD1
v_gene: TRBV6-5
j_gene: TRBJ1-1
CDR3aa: CASSYQEDRGSEAFF
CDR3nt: TGTGCCAGCAGTTACCAAGAGGACAGGGGCAGTGAAGCTTTCTTT

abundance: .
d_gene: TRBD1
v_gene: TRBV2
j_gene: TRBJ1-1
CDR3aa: CASSTWTGTVNTEAFF
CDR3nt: TGTGCCAGCAGTACCTGGACCGGGACAGTCAACACTGAAGCTTTCTTT

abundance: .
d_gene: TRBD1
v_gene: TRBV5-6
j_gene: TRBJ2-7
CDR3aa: CASSLIATGGMGEQYF
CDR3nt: TGTGCCAGCAGTTTGATCGCGACAGGGGGAATGGGTGAGCAGTACTTC

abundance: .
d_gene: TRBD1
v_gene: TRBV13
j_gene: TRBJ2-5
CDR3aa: CASSLGGGETQYF
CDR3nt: TGTGCCAGCAGCTTAGGAGGGGGCGAGACCCAGTACTTC

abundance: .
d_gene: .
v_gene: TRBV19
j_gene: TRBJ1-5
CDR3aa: CASSPKLSNQPQHF
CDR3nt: TGTGCCAGTAGTCCCAAACTTAGCAATCAGCCCCAGCATTTT

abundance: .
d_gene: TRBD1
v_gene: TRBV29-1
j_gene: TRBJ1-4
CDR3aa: CSFRGAGEKLFF
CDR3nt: TGCAGCTTCAGGGGGGCGGGTGAAAAACTGTTTTTT

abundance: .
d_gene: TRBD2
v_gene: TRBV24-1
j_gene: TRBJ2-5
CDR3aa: CATSDIAGGQETQYF
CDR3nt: TGTGCCACCAGTGATATAGCGGGGGGGCAAGAGACCCAGTACTTC

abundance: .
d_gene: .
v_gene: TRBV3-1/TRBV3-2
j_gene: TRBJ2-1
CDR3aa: CASSQGFSNLYNEQFF
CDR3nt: TGTGCCAGCAGCCAAGGGTTCAGTAACCTCTACAATGAGCAGTTCTTC

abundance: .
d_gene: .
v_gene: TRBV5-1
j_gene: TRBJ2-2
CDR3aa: CASTGLDTGELFF
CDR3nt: TGCGCCAGCACAGGGTTGGACACCGGGGAGCTGTTTTTT

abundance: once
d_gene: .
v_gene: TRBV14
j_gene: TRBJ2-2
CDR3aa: CASSPRNTGELFF
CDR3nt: TGTGCCAGCAGCCCCCGGAACACCGGGGAGCTGTTTTTT

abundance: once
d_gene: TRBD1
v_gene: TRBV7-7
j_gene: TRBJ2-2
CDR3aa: CASSPRTGGTGELFF
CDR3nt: TGTGCTAGCAGCCCTAGAACAGGGGGGACCGGGGAGCTGTTTTTT